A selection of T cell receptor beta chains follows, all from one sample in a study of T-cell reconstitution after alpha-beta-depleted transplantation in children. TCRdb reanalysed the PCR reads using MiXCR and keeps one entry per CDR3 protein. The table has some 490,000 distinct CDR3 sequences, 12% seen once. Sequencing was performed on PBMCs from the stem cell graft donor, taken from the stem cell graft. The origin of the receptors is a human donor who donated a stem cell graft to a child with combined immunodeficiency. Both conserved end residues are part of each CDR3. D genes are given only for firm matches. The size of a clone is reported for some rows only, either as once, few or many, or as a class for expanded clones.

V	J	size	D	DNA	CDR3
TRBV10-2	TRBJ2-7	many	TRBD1	TGCGCCAGCGGAAACCAGAGGACAGGCGCCTACGAGCAGTACTTC	CASGNQRTGAYEQYF
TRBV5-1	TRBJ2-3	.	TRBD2	TGCGCCAGCAGTCTGAAGGTGGTAGCGGGATTGGGCACAGATACGCAGTATTTT	CASSLKVVAGLGTDTQYF
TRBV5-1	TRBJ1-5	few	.	TGCGCCAGCAGCCCTGTTCCCGGGGATCAGCCCCAGCATTTT	CASSPVPGDQPQHF
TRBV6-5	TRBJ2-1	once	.	TGTGCCAGCAGTTACTCAGGGAGCGCCTTCAATGAGCAGTTCTTC	CASSYSGSAFNEQFF
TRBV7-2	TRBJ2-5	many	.	TGTGCCAGCAGCTTAACCCCCGGTTCCCAGTACTTC	CASSLTPGSQYF
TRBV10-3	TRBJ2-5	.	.	TGTGCCACCCTTAATCAGCGATCGTGGGCCAGCCTCCAAGAGACCCAGTACTTC	CATLNQRSWASLQETQYF
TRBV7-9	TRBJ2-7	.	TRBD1	TGTGCCAGCACCCCCGGGACAGGGGATTACGAGCAGTACTTC	CASTPGTGDYEQYF
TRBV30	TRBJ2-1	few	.	TGTGCCTGGAGTGTACACGAAGGAAATGAGCAGTTCTTC	CAWSVHEGNEQFF
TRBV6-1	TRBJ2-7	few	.	TGTGCCAGCAGTGGCCCGGGAGTTCAGTACGAGCAGTACTTC	CASSGPGVQYEQYF
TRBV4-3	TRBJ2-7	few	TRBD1	TGCGCCAGCAGCCCGGGGACAGGGGGCTTATTGAACGAGCAGTACTTC	CASSPGTGGLLNEQYF
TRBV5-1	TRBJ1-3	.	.	TGCGCCAGCAGGGCTGAAACGAGCTCTGGAAACACCATATATTTT	CASRAETSSGNTIYF
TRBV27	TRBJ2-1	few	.	TGTGCCAGCAGCGAGTGGCCTCGAGGAAATGAGCAGTTCTTC	CASSEWPRGNEQFF
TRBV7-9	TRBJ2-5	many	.	TGTGCCAGCAGCTTCTCTGCACTTACCGGGACTTCATGGGAGACCCAGTACTTC	CASSFSALTGTSWETQYF
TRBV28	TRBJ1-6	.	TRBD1	TGTGCCACCACCCCGACAGGGGGTCATTCACCCCTCCACTTT	CATTPTGGHSPLHF
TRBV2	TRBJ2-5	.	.	TGTGCCAGCAGACTTGGAGGGCCGGGAGAGACCCAGTACTTC	CASRLGGPGETQYF
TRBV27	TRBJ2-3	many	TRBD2	TGTGCCAGCAGTTGGACGGGGGGGCCGGCAGATACGCAGTATTTT	CASSWTGGPADTQYF
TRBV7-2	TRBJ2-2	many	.	TGTGCCAGCAGCTTAGAGGGCATAACCGGGGAGCTGTTTTTT	CASSLEGITGELFF
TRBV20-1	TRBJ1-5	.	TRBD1	TGCAGTGCTAGAGGGGACAGGGCCGATTTCAATCAGCCCCAGCATTTT	CSARGDRADFNQPQHF
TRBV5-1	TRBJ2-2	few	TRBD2	TGCGCCAGCAGCTTAACCCTAGCGGGATACACCGGGGAGCTGTTTTTT	CASSLTLAGYTGELFF
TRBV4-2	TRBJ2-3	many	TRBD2	TGTGCCAGCAGCCAAGGAACTAGCGGGGGGACTAGCACAGATACGCAGTATTTT	CASSQGTSGGTSTDTQYF